The following is a T cell receptor beta chain sequence with its context. The data were taken from a study of OX40 agonist ivuxolimab in advanced cancers. Study-wide context: Two patients with cutaneous melanoma and one with hepatocellular carcinoma, three in total, showed partial responses.

Data came from immunoSEQ multiplex PCR; TCRdb stores just in-frame clones and leaves some out. The sample contains around 60,000 clones, under 95% of which appear only once. Samples were taken at baseline and on day 1 of cycles 4 and 7. The input for sequencing was CD4+ or CD8+ T cells sorted from blood, taken in a trial of the OX40 agonist ivuxolimab. The receptor was isolated from an adult with an advanced solid tumor such as melanoma, head and neck, liver or kidney cancer.

CDR3 sequence: CASSFGDSGLGGYTF. The CDR3 DNA reads TGTGCCAGCAGTTTCGGGGACAGCGGGCTGGGGGGCTACACCTTC. The chain recombines TRBV27 with TRBJ1-2; 7 bases are shared with TRBD1. The junction had 12 bases not matched to a gene; V was cut back by 3 bases and J by 8 bases. Looked up from germline, CDR1 is MNHEY and CDR2 is SMNVEV (reference sequence). The CDR3 length is 15 residues.